The next 27 T cell receptor beta chains were all read from a single sample in a study of T cell repertoires in cytomegalovirus infection. TCRdb independently ran MiXCR on the reads; one entry per CDR3 protein. The sample carries almost 500,000 distinct CDR3 sequences, around 11% recorded once. Sequencing was carried out using PBMCs. These receptors all stem from a human donor in good health (CMV status not recorded). Some clones in this sample may be carry-over from other donors' samples.

This clonotype has a count of ten or more. The chain uses TRBV2 and TRBJ2-4, with D perhaps being TRBD1 or TRBD2 (6 bases each). V lost 8 bases, J lost 1 base, and 15 bases lay in between. Germline V gene sequence: CDR1 SNHLY, CDR2 FYNNEI. This CDR3 contains 15 residues. CDR3 DNA sequence: TGTGCCAGCGGAGACGTAGGGGGGGCCAAAAACATTCAGTACTTC. Protein product: CASGDVGGAKNIQYF.

This clonotype showed up just a few times. The V and J genes are TRBV5-4 and TRBJ1-2, with D hard to call. CDR1 is SGHNT, CDR2 YYREEE, per germline (reference sequence). The V end was cut by 2 bases, the J end by 1 base, with 9 bases between. The CDR3 covers 14 residues. CDR3 coding DNA: TGTGCCAGCAGCTTAAGGGCCGGTAACTATGGCTACACCTTC. This sequence encodes CASSLRAGNYGYTF.

This chain joins TRBV11-2 and TRBJ2-7; possibly TRBD2 for D (5 bases). The CDR3 is 15 residues long. The V end lost 6 bases, the J end lost 6 bases, and 21 bases lay between the germline ends. Germline V lookup: CDR1 SGHAT, CDR2 FQNNGV. CDR3 protein: CASSTAGGYGFEQYF. DNA of the CDR3: TGTGCCAGCAGTACCGCCGGAGGCTATGGGTTCGAGCAGTACTTC.

V and J are TRBV15 and TRBJ1-1; D may be TRBD1 (5 bases). Trimming cost V 7 bases and J 5 bases, with 14 bases left between them. Looked up from germline, CDR1 is LNHNV and CDR2 is YYDKDF (reference sequence). The CDR3 length is 13 residues. CDR3 coding DNA: TGTGCCACCAAGGGTAGGGGAAGTACTGAAGCTTTCTTT. Translating gives CATKGRGSTEAFF.

This clonotype occurred many times. The CDR3 DNA sequence: TGTGCCAGCAGTTTGGAGTATAGAAACACCATATATTTT. It encodes CASSLEYRNTIYF. J is TRBJ1-3 and V is TRBV28; no clear D gene. V gave up 3 bases and J gave up 5 bases, with 8 bases separating them. The CDR3 contains 13 residues. Germline assignment: CDR1 MDHEN and CDR2 SYDVKM.

V gene TRBV6-1 combines with J gene TRBJ1-2; TRBD1 is a possible D gene (6 bases). The CDR3 covers 13 residues. Germline V gives CDR1 MNHNS, CDR2 SASEGT. The V end lost 5 bases, the J end lost 8 bases, and 15 bases lay between the germline ends. Here the CDR3 reads CASSSFQGRGYTF. The CDR3 nucleotides read TGTGCCAGCAGTTCGTTCCAGGGGCGAGGCTACACCTTC.

The chain is built from TRBV2 and TRBJ2-3; 8 positions match TRBD2. The germline gives CDR1 SNHLY, CDR2 FYNNEI. There are 16 residues in the CDR3. V gave up 6 bases and J gave up 2 bases; unmatched junction bases: 10. CDR3 nucleotides: TGTGCCAGCAGCGAGACTAGCGTAAACCCCACAGATACGCAGTATTTT. It specifies CASSETSVNPTDTQYF.

There are many counts of this clonotype. The rearrangement uses TRBV20-1 and TRBJ1-4; 10 bases map to TRBD1. Germline V lookup: CDR1 DFQATT, CDR2 SNEGSKA (reference sequence). This CDR3 comprises 15 residues. Trimming took 6 bases from V and 0 from J; bases not matched to a gene: 4. CDR3 DNA: TGCAGTGCCCCGGGACAGGGGTCAACTAATGAAAAACTGTTTTTT. Amino acids: CSAPGQGSTNEKLFF.

Many counts were recorded for this clonotype. The chain links TRBV7-2 to TRBJ1-3; D is unclear. Per the germline V gene, CDR1 is SGHTA and CDR2 is FQGNSA. Trimming shortened V by 1 base and J by 0 bases, and 13 bases separated the two germline ends. This CDR3 is built from 17 residues. CDR3 residues: CASSLEGFSFSGNTIYF. CDR3 DNA sequence: TGTGCCAGCAGCTTAGAGGGCTTCAGTTTCTCTGGAAACACCATATATTTT.

This clonotype has ten or more counts. V and J are TRBV7-2 and TRBJ2-7; 10 nucleotides align to TRBD1. The ends lost 1 base at V and 5 bases at J; junction bases unmatched: 8. The CDR3 loop spans 16 amino acids. CDR1 and CDR2 from the germline V gene are SGHTA and FQGNSA. Here the CDR3 reads CASSLEMTGGRNEQYF. The CDR3 region has the DNA TGTGCCAGCAGCTTAGAGATGACAGGGGGCAGGAACGAGCAGTACTTC.

V gene TRBV27 combines with J gene TRBJ2-1; possible D gene TRBD2, 6 bases. The CDR3 covers 15 residues. V lost 2 bases to trimming and J lost 2 bases, with 10 bases between them. The V gene's germline CDR1 is MNHEY and CDR2 SMNVEV (reference sequence). The DNA for the CDR3 is TGTGCCAGCAGTTTAGGAGGGATGGCCTACAATGAGCAGTTCTTC. Its translation: CASSLGGMAYNEQFF.

In this sample, this clonotype turned up many times. The chain couples TRBV18 to TRBJ1-4; D is unclear. The germline CDR1 and CDR2 sequences are KGHSH and LQKENI. This CDR3 is 16 amino acids long. The V and J ends lost 1 base and 0 bases respectively, with 9 bases between them. The CDR3: CASSPHVTSTNEKLFF. The CDR3 DNA sequence: TGTGCCAGCTCACCACATGTCACCTCAACTAATGAAAAACTGTTTTTT.

This clonotype showed up just once. This chain links TRBV20-1 with TRBJ2-3, with TRBD1 matching over 8 bases. V was clipped by 5 bases and J by 2 bases; unmatched bases: 15. CDR3 length: 17 amino acids. Germline V lookup: CDR1 DFQATT, CDR2 SNEGSKA (reference sequence). DNA of the CDR3: TGCAGTGCTGCTAATCCGCGACAGGGGCTATACACAGATACGCAGTATTTT. Amino acid sequence: CSAANPRQGLYTDTQYF.

This clonotype was recorded at least ten times. CDR3 DNA: TGCGCCAGCAGCCAAGGGGTGGGGTACCAAGAGACCCAGTACTTC. This gives the protein CASSQGVGYQETQYF. V and J are TRBV4-1 and TRBJ2-5; D unresolved. With 1 base removed from V and 0 bases from J, the gap between germline ends came to 9 bases. CDR3 size: 15 residues. Germline V gene lookup returns CDR1 MGHRA and CDR2 YSYEKL.

This clonotype was counted only a few times. The V gene is TRBV20-1, the J gene TRBJ1-6; TRBD1 matches at 7 bases. The ends lost 6 bases at V and 4 bases at J; junction bases unmatched: 3. Germline lookup yields CDR1 DFQATT and CDR2 SNEGSKA (reference sequence). The CDR3 is made up of 13 amino acids. Here the CDR3 DNA reads TGCAGTGCAAACAGGGGTTATAATTCACCCCTCCACTTT. It translates to CSANRGYNSPLHF.

Many counts were recorded for this clonotype. The gene calls are TRBV7-9 and TRBJ2-2, with 8 bases that match TRBD2. Germline CDR1 and CDR2: SEHNR and FQNEAQ (reference sequence). With V trimmed by 5 bases and J by 9 bases, 14 bases remained unmatched. CDR3 length equals 16 residues. CDR3 protein: CASSQRQGSGTWELFF. The CDR3 DNA sequence: TGTGCCAGCAGCCAAAGGCAAGGTAGCGGGACCTGGGAGCTGTTTTTT.

CDR3 bases: TGCGCCAGCAGCTTAACTATAGCGGGAGGGGAGGGGTTTAGCTCCTACGAGCAGTACTTC. Residues: CASSLTIAGGEGFSSYEQYF. This chain connects TRBV5-1 to TRBJ2-7, with TRBD2 identical over 11 bases. V lost 2 bases to trimming and J lost 0 bases; unmatched junction nucleotides: 16. CDR1 is SGHRS and CDR2 is YFSETQ in the germline V gene. The CDR3 consists of 20 residues.

The table lists this clonotype with many counts. This chain joins TRBV10-3 and TRBJ2-7, with 8 bases matching TRBD1. CDR3 length: 11 amino acids. The germline V gene encodes CDR1 ENHRY and CDR2 SYGVKD. V gave up 10 bases and J gave up 3 bases; unmatched junction bases: 2. The CDR3 here is CASTGGYEQYF. The CDR3 nucleotides are TGTGCCAGTACAGGGGGCTACGAGCAGTACTTC.

This clonotype was seen ten or more times. The rearrangement uses TRBV18 and TRBJ2-1, with D possibly matching TRBD2 (5 bases). Trimming removed 4 bases from V and 7 bases from J, with 17 bases in between. The CDR3 has 15 amino acids. Germline values: CDR1 KGHSH, CDR2 LQKENI. The CDR3 DNA follows: TGTGCCAGCTCACGATCCCCTAGCTTGGGGAATGAGCAGTTCTTC. This encodes CASSRSPSLGNEQFF.

This clonotype appeared many times. The chain joins TRBV11-2 to TRBJ1-2; TRBD1 aligns across 7 bases. V dropped 2 bases and J dropped 4; count of bases not matched to a gene: 10. The CDR3 loop spans 16 amino acids. The germline CDR1 and CDR2 sequences are SGHAT and FQNNGV. CDR3 sequence (DNA): TGTGCCAGCAGCTTAACTTCAGGGGGGGGTCTCTATGGCTACACCTTC. Residues: CASSLTSGGGLYGYTF.

This clonotype has at least ten counts. The J gene is TRBJ2-3, the V gene TRBV7-9; TRBD1 aligns across 10 bases. Germline V gene lookup returns CDR1 SEHNR and CDR2 FQNEAQ (reference sequence). V lost 4 bases, J lost 2 bases, and 12 bases stayed unmatched. This CDR3 region has 18 residues. CDR3 DNA sequence: TGTGCCAGCAGCTCGGACAGGGGGACCCGTTCGGCCACAGATACGCAGTATTTT. Protein product: CASSSDRGTRSATDTQYF.

As for this clonotype: A read error may be the cause here, since a much bigger clone is one base away. V usage is TRBV6-8 and J usage is TRBJ1-5; unclear D gene. Trimming cost V 4 bases and J 4 bases, with 23 bases left between them. CDR1 MNHGY and CDR2 SAAAGT come from the germline V gene. CDR3 length: 18 amino acids. In nucleotides, the CDR3 is TGTGCCAGCAGTTCGAGACCTCGGATAGGGAGGCGGAATCAGCCCCAGCATTTT. It translates to CASSSRPRIGRRNQPQHF.

The rearrangement links TRBV4-1 to TRBJ2-4, with a weak D call TRBD2 (5 bases). The CDR3 is 14 amino acids. Deletions cut 3 bases from V and 8 bases from J, with 14 bases between. From germline, CDR1 is MGHRA and CDR2 YSYEKL. The chain's CDR3 is CASSHGSGGDIQYF. The CDR3 DNA sequence: TGCGCCAGCAGCCATGGGAGCGGCGGTGACATTCAGTACTTC.

This clonotype was detected ten times or more. The V gene is TRBV12-3 or TRBV12-4, the J gene TRBJ1-2; D is unresolved. This CDR3 is 15 amino acids long. Trimming left V 3 bases short and J 7 bases short, with 18 bases between. The CDR3 loop reads CASSFELGGSAGYTF. CDR3 coding DNA: TGTGCCAGCAGTTTTGAACTTGGTGGGAGCGCTGGCTACACCTTC.

This clonotype has at least ten counts. The chain employs TRBV6-5 and TRBJ1-2; tentative D call: TRBD1 (5 bases). Germline V gene sequence: CDR1 MNHEY, CDR2 SVGAGI. V was pared by 6 bases and J by 0 bases, with 11 bases between. This CDR3 region has 14 residues. The DNA for the CDR3 is TGTGCCAGCAGACGGGGGGGGACTAACTATGGCTACACCTTC. This codes for CASRRGGTNYGYTF.

This clonotype was observed many times. This chain joins TRBV7-8 and TRBJ1-2; no firm D call. This CDR3 contains 12 residues. From germline, CDR1 is SGHVS and CDR2 FQNEAQ. V was shortened by 5 bases and J by 2 bases, with 6 bases between the two germline ends. CDR3 loop: CASSAPNYGYTF. The CDR3 nucleotides are TGTGCCAGCAGCGCGCCGAACTATGGCTACACCTTC.

The chain uses TRBV28 and TRBJ1-1, with 9 positions matching TRBD1. This CDR3 region has 12 residues. V was pared by 6 bases and J by 11 bases, with 7 bases of the junction left unmatched. The germline CDR1 and CDR2 sequences are MDHEN and SYDVKM. CDR3 sequence: CASRTGTGLAFF. The CDR3 region has the DNA TGTGCCAGCAGGACCGGGACAGGGCTTGCTTTCTTT.